Listed below are T cell receptor beta chains from one sample, sequenced in a study of cytomegalovirus exposure and HLA in healthy donors. Sequencing was performed with immunoSEQ multiplex PCR; in TCRdb, only in-frame clones are kept and a portion is missing. The sample has approximately 150,000 clones, 76% seen once. Sequenced input: PBMCs. These receptor sequences come from a man aged 40-50 years in good health and CMV-seronegative. Each CDR3 is given with its conserved first and last residue. Fields, in order: clone size, J gene, V gene, CDR3 protein. Clone size is given for some rows only: seen once, a few or many times, or a class if the clone is expanded.

- TRBJ1-1 TRBV19 CASSGVGSTEAFF
- TRBJ1-2 TRBV7-2 CASSLGGQAAPGYTF
- TRBJ2-7 TRBV28 CASSLSSYEQYF
- TRBJ2-1 TRBV7-8 CASSPSTSGGTYNEQFF
- TRBJ2-5 TRBV20-1 CSGTGMETQYF
- TRBJ2-2 TRBV19 CASSILSGELFF
- TRBJ2-1 TRBV5-1 CASSLPGYEQFF
few TRBJ1-2 TRBV27 CASSYPGSGYTF
- TRBJ2-1 TRBV11-2 CASSLEELAFADEQFF
- TRBJ2-1 TRBV4-1 CASSRLALSYNGQFF